This entry lists 18 T cell receptor beta chains sequenced from one sample in a study of blood T cell repertoires in COVID-19. Sequencing used immunoSEQ multiplex PCR; TCRdb keeps in-frame clones, though not all of them. This table has some 47,000 clones, roughly 83% appearing once. Input material: peripheral blood. These receptors came from a woman between 55 and 75 years old with acute or convalescent COVID-19.

A word on this clone: A read error may account for a junction end that differs from germline. V and J are TRBV7-7 and TRBJ2-2, with unresolved D. The CDR3 runs 15 residues. Germline V gene sequence: CDR1 SSHAT, CDR2 FNYEAQ (reference sequence). CDR3 sequence (DNA): TGTGCTAGCAGCCGGAGCCGAGGGAACACCGGGGAGCTGTTTTTT. It is translated as CASSRSRGNTGELFF.

The chain carries TRBV5-1 and TRBJ2-3; D is perhaps TRBD2 (6 bases). The germline V gene encodes CDR1 SGHRS and CDR2 YFSETQ. CDR3 length: 15 residues. The V end was cut by 4 bases, the J end by 0 bases, with 12 bases between. Written as DNA, the CDR3 is TGCGCCAGCAGCGACCTGCTAGCGAGCACAGATACGCAGTATTTT. Translated, it gives CASSDLLASTDTQYF.

V gene TRBV30 combines with J gene TRBJ1-2; D is uncertain. Germline-derived CDR1 and CDR2 are GTSNPN and SVGIG (reference sequence). V lost 3 bases, J lost 4 bases, and 9 bases lay in between. The CDR3 is 12 residues long. The CDR3 DNA reads TGTGCCTGGAGCCTGACTCGCTATGGCTACACCTTC. This encodes CAWSLTRYGYTF.

J is TRBJ2-7 and V is TRBV27, with 7 bases that match TRBD2. There are 14 residues in the CDR3. The V gene end was trimmed by 4 bases and the J gene end by 4 bases; junction bases not matched to a gene: 7. Germline V gene sequence: CDR1 MNHEY, CDR2 SMNVEV (reference sequence). CDR3 loop: CASSSLRESYEQYF. DNA of the CDR3: TGTGCCAGCAGTTCTTTGCGGGAGTCGTACGAGCAGTACTTC.

The sample holds a few counts of this clone. The rearrangement uses TRBV5-6 and TRBJ1-2, with D perhaps TRBD1 (5 bases). CDR1 is SGHDT and CDR2 is YYEEEE in the germline V gene. V lost 0 bases and J lost 2, with 8 bases in between. The CDR3 loop spans 14 amino acids. The CDR3 loop reads CASSLEYRNYGYTF. The CDR3 DNA sequence: TGTGCCAGCAGCTTGGAATACAGGAACTATGGCTACACCTTC.

The chain is built from TRBV5-1 and TRBJ1-6, with 7 bases aligning to TRBD1. V lost 0 bases and J lost 8; bases outside the gene matches: 5. Germline loops: CDR1 SGHRS, CDR2 YFSETQ. The CDR3 covers 15 residues. The CDR3 spells CASSLEGARDSPLHF. The DNA for the CDR3 is TGCGCCAGCAGCTTGGAGGGGGCGCGGGATTCACCCCTCCACTTT.

The CDR3 sequence is CASSLGQAGYGYTF. For the CDR3, the DNA is TGTGCCAGCAGCTTAGGACAGGCCGGCTATGGCTACACCTTC. The chain is built from TRBV11-3 and TRBJ1-2; perhaps TRBD1 as D (6 bases). The CDR3 contains 14 residues. Trimming took 1 base from V and 4 from J, leaving 10 bases between them. CDR1 and CDR2 from the germline V gene are SGHNT and YENEEA. The full variable domain, completed using reference TRBV11-3 and TRBJ1-2, is EAGVVQSPRYKIIEKKQPVAFWCNPISGHNTLYWYLQNLGQGPELLIRYENEEAVDDSQLPKDRFSAERLKGVDSTLKIQPAELGDSAVYLCASSLGQAGYGYTFGSGTRLTVV.

This clone was seen more than once but under ten times. The rearrangement joins TRBV6-5 to TRBJ2-7; D might be TRBD1 (5 bases). CDR1 and CDR2 from the germline V gene are MNHEY and SVGAGI. The V end was cut by 6 bases, the J end by 1 base, with 13 bases between. The CDR3 contains 14 residues. The DNA for the CDR3 is TGTGCCAGCAGCAGAGACAGCCATTCCTACGAGCAGTACTTC. This codes for CASSRDSHSYEQYF.

CDR3 bases: TGTGCCAGCAGTTTACTGGGCGCACCCCTCCACTTT. This sequence encodes CASSLLGAPLHF. This rearrangement joins TRBV27 to TRBJ1-6, with unresolved D. Deletions cut 2 bases from V and 11 bases from J, with 7 bases between. Germline CDR1 and CDR2: MNHEY and SMNVEV (reference sequence). There are 12 residues in the CDR3.

This clone was picked up one time. The gene calls are TRBV20-1 and TRBJ1-3; TRBD1 matches at 9 bases. This CDR3 spans 14 amino acids. The V segment lost 3 bases and the J segment 5 bases; nucleotides outside the gene matches: 5. Looked up from germline, CDR1 is DFQATT and CDR2 is SNEGSKA (reference sequence). The CDR3 region is CSASRQGDRNTIYF. The CDR3 DNA reads TGCAGTGCTAGTAGACAGGGGGATCGAAACACCATATATTTT.

The V gene is TRBV5-8, the J gene TRBJ1-1, with D possibly TRBD1 on 5 matching bases. Germline-derived CDR1 and CDR2 are SGHTS and YDEGEE. The CDR3 is 13 amino acids. Trimming stripped 1 base from V and 13 bases from J, with 17 bases between. The CDR3 here is CASSLFSGDYHFF. CDR3 DNA: TGTGCCAGCAGCTTGTTCTCGGGGGACTACCATTTCTTT.

The V gene is TRBV19, the J gene TRBJ1-2, with D perhaps TRBD1 (5 bases). Germline V lookup: CDR1 LNHDA, CDR2 SQIVND (reference sequence). V lost 3 bases and J 6 bases, leaving 11 bases between the germline ends. The CDR3 is 13 amino acids. CDR3 loop: CASSIRGGDGYTF. The CDR3 nucleotides read TGTGCCAGTAGTATTAGGGGCGGGGATGGCTACACCTTC.

The V call is TRBV5-1, the J call TRBJ1-2; D gene ambiguous. V lost 0 bases and J 7 bases, leaving 13 bases between the germline ends. Germline V gives CDR1 SGHRS, CDR2 YFSETQ. The CDR3 totals 14 residues. The CDR3 DNA reads TGCGCCAGCAGCTTGGGGGCCGCCGGTGGTGGCTACACCTTC. As protein: CASSLGAAGGGYTF.

This rearrangement joins TRBV7-9 to TRBJ2-2; no firm D call. V was cut by 2 bases and J by 1 base, with 17 bases left in between. Germline-derived CDR1 and CDR2 are SEHNR and FQNEAQ (reference sequence). The CDR3 has 18 amino acids. This chain's CDR3 is CASSLQRGGVMNTGELFF. For the CDR3, the DNA is TGTGCCAGCAGCTTACAAAGAGGTGGCGTGATGAACACCGGGGAGCTGTTTTTT.

The V call is TRBV15, the J call TRBJ1-1; D may be TRBD1 (6 bases). The length of the CDR3 is 14 residues. Trimming took 1 base from V and 2 from J, leaving 8 bases between them. The germline CDR1 and CDR2 sequences are LNHNV and YYDKDF (reference sequence). CDR3 loop: CATSRADSNTEAFF. CDR3 DNA sequence: TGTGCCACCAGCAGAGCGGACAGTAACACTGAAGCTTTCTTT.

In its sample, this clone was seen once. J is TRBJ1-5 and V is TRBV7-2; D gene unclear. V was pared by 2 bases and J by 5 bases, with 7 bases between. This CDR3 is 13 amino acids long. Per germline, CDR1 SGHTA and CDR2 FQGNSA. CDR3 nucleotide sequence: TGTGCCAGCAGCTTAAAGCAGGATCAGCCCCAGCATTTT. The encoded protein is CASSLKQDQPQHF.

The sample holds one count of this clone. This CDR3 is CASSKAGARPYNEQFF. In DNA, the CDR3 is TGTGCCAGCAGCAAAGCAGGGGCAAGACCCTACAATGAGCAGTTCTTC. The V and J genes are TRBV21-1 and TRBJ2-1; TRBD1 reflects the table's D call only, with no check against the DNA. TRBV21-1 is a listed pseudogene. The CDR3 contains 16 residues.

The rearrangement uses TRBV19 and TRBJ2-1; 8 nucleotides align to TRBD1. The CDR3 contains 15 residues. The V segment lost 5 bases and the J segment 8 bases; nucleotides outside the gene matches: 11. From germline, CDR1 is LNHDA and CDR2 SQIVND (reference sequence). The CDR3 reads CASSDFGQGFDEQFF. As DNA, the CDR3 is TGTGCCAGTAGTGATTTCGGACAGGGTTTCGATGAGCAGTTCTTC.